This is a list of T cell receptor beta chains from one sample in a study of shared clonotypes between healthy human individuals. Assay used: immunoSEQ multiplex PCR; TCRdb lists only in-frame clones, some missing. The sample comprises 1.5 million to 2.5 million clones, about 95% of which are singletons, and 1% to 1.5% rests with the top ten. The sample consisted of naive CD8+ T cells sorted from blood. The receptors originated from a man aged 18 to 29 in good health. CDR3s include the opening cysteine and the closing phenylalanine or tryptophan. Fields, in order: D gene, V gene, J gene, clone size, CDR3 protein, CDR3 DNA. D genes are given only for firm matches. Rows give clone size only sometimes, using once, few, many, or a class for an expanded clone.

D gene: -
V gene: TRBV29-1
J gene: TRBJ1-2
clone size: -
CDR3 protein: CSVGEVYYGYTF
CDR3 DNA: TGCAGCGTAGGGGAGGTATACTATGGCTACACCTTC

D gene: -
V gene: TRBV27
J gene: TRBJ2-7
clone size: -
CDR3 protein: CASSLERGYEQYF
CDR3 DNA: TGTGCCAGCAGTTTGGAACGGGGGTACGAGCAGTACTTC

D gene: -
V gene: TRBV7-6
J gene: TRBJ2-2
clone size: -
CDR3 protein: CASSLQGAGELFF
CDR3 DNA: TGTGCCAGCAGCTTACAGGGCGCCGGGGAGCTGTTTTTT

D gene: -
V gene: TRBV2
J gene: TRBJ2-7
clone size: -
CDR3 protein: CASSGWGSPREQYF
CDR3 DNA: TGTGCCAGCAGTGGGTGGGGGAGCCCGCGCGAGCAGTACTTC

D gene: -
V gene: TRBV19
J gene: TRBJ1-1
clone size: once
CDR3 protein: CASSILTGPNTEAFF
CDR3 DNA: TGTGCCAGTAGTATTCTGACAGGTCCGAACACTGAAGCTTTCTTT

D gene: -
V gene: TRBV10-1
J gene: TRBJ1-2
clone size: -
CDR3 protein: CASSEGDGYGYTF
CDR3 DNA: TGCGCCAGCAGTGAAGGGGATGGCTATGGCTACACCTTC

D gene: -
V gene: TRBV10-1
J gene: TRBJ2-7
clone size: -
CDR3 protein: CASRGPPRHLELEQYF
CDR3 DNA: TGCGCCAGCCGCGGCCCCCCCAGGCACTTAGAGCTCGAGCAGTACTTC

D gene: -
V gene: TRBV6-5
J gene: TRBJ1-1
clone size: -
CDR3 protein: CASIVGTEAFF
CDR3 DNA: TGTGCCAGCATTGTGGGAACTGAAGCTTTCTTT

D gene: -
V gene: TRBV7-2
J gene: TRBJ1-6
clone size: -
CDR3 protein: CASSPEAGSPLHF
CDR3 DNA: TGTGCCAGCAGCCCAGAGGCTGGATCACCCCTCCACTTT

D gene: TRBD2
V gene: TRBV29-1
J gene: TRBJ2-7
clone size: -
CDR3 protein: CSVVGRATYEQYF
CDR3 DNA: TGCAGCGTTGTCGGGAGGGCCACCTACGAGCAGTACTTC

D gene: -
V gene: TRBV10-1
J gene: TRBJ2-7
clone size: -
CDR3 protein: CASSESISDEQYF
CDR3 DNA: TGCGCCAGCAGTGAGTCGATTAGCGACGAGCAGTACTTC

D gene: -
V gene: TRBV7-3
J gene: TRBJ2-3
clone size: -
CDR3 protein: CASSPVLGTDTQYF
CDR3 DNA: TGTGCCAGCAGCCCCGTGTTGGGCACAGATACGCAGTATTTT

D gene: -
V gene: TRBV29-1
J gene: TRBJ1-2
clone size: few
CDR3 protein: CSAEGVYGYTF
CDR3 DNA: TGCAGCGCGGAGGGGGTCTATGGCTACACCTTC

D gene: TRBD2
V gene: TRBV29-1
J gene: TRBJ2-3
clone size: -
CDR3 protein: CSVEDGGLAGHLEQYF
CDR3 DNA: TGCAGCGTTGAAGATGGCGGACTAGCGGGACATTTGGAGCAGTATTTT

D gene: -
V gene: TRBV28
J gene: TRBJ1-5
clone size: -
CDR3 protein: CASSLEVGVEGNQPQHF
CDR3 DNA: TGTGCCAGCAGTTTAGAAGTAGGGGTTGAGGGCAATCAGCCCCAGCATTTT

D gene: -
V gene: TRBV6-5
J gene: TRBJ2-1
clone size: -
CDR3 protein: CASSYSIGESYNEQFF
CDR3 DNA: TGTGCCAGCAGCTACTCTATCGGGGAGTCCTACAATGAGCAGTTCTTC

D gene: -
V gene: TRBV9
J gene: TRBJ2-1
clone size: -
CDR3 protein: CASSVEMFNEQFF
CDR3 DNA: TGTGCCAGCAGCGTAGAAATGTTCAATGAGCAGTTCTTC

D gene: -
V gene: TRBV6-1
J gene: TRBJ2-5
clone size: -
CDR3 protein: CASSDLAVGETQYF
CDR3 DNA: TGTGCCAGCAGTGATCTTGCGGTGGGGGAGACCCAGTACTTC

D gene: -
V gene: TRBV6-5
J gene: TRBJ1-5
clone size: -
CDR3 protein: CASSYDQPQHF
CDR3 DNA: TGTGCCAGCAGTTACGATCAGCCCCAGCATTTT

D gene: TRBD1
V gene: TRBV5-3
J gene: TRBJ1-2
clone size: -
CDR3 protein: CARSLGDEQGIYGYTF
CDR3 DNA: TGTGCCAGAAGCTTGGGGGACGAACAGGGGATCTATGGCTACACCTTC

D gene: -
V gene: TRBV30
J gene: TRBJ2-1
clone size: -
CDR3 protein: CAWQLQSYNEQFF
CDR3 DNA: TGTGCCTGGCAACTACAGTCCTACAATGAGCAGTTCTTC

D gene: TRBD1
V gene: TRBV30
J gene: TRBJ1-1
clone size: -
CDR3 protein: CAWDRGRGTEAFF
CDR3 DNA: TGTGCCTGGGACAGGGGGCGCGGGACTGAAGCTTTCTTT

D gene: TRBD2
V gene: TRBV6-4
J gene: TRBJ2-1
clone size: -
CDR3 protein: CASSDPASGSNEQFF
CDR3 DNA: TGTGCCAGCAGTGACCCGGCTAGCGGGAGTAATGAGCAGTTCTTC

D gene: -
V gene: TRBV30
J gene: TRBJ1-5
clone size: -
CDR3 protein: CAWSVGGASNQPQHF
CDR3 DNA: TGTGCCTGGAGTGTCGGGGGGGCGAGCAATCAGCCCCAGCATTTT

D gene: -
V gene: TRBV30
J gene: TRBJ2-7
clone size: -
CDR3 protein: CAWNQPLAYEQYF
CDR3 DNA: TGTGCCTGGAACCAACCCTTGGCGTACGAGCAGTACTTC

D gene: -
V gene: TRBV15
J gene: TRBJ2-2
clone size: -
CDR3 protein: CATSRGVAEANTGELFF
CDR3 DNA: TGTGCCACCAGCAGGGGGGTAGCGGAGGCGAACACCGGGGAGCTGTTTTTT

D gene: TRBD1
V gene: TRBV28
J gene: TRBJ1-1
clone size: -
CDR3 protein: CASSPRTGGLRNTEAFF
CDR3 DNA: TGTGCCAGCAGTCCCCGGACAGGGGGCTTAAGGAACACTGAAGCTTTCTTT

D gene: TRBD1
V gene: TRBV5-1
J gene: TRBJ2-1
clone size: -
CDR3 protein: CASSLAGQGAWEQFF
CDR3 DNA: TGCGCCAGCAGCTTGGCGGGACAGGGGGCTTGGGAGCAGTTCTTC

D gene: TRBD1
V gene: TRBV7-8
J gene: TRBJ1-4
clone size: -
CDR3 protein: CASNTEQGVATNEKLFF
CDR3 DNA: TGTGCCAGCAACACAGAACAGGGGGTGGCAACTAATGAAAAACTGTTTTTT

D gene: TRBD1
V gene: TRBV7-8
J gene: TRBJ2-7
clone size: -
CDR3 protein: CASSLGQGALYEQYF
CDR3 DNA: TGTGCCAGCAGCTTAGGACAGGGGGCGCTTTACGAGCAGTACTTC

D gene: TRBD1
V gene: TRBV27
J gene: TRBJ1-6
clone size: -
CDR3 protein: CASSSGTVEYNSPLHF
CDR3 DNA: TGTGCCAGCAGTTCGGGGACAGTTGAATATAATTCACCCCTCCACTTT

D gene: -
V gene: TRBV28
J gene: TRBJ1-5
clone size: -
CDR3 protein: CASSHGQGSNQPQHF
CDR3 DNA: TGTGCCAGCAGCCATGGTCAGGGAAGCAATCAGCCCCAGCATTTT

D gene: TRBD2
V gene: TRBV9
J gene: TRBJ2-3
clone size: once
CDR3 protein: CASSTLRGLGGDTQYF
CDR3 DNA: TGTGCCAGCAGCACCCTCAGGGGACTAGGGGGGGATACGCAGTATTTT

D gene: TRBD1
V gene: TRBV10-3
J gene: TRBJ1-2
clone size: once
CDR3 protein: CAISDYDRGDYGYTF
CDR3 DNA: TGTGCCATCAGTGATTACGACAGGGGGGACTATGGCTACACCTTC